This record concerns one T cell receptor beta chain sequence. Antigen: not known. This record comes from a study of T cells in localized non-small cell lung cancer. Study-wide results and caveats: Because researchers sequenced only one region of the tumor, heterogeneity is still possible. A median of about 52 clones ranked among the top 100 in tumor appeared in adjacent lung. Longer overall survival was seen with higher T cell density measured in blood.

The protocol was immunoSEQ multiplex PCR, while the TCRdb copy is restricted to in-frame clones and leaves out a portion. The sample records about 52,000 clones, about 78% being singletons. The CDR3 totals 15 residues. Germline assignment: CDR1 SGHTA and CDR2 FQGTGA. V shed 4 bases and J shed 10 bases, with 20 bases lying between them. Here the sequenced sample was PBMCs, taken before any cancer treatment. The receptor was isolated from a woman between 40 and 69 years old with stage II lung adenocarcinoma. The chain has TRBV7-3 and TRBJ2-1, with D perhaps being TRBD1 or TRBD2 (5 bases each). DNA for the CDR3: TGTGCCAGCAGCTCCCCGGGGACGGAGAAATGGGAGCAGTTCTTC. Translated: CASSSPGTEKWEQFF.